This T cell receptor beta chain was documented in a study of blood T cell repertoires in COVID-19. The wider study: COVID-19 samples, acute and convalescent, were from the United States, Italy and Spain. PBMCs, B-cell-depleted T cells, or T cells provided the cDNA or gDNA that made up the material.

There are 13 residues in the CDR3. Per the original methods: The assay estimated nucleated cells by amplifying reference gene primers. Measured with immunoSEQ multiplex PCR; TCRdb has only the in-frame clones, and not every one. The D gene and trimming were derived from the DNA, and the V and J assignments and clone size from that table. Among about 130,000 clones listed, around 80% were seen once. V and J are TRBV1 and TRBJ1-2. TRBV1 is classified as a pseudogene. The TCR was taken from an older man with acute or convalescent COVID-19. Sequenced sample: peripheral blood. CDR3: CTSSRGGFYGYTF. Written as DNA, the CDR3 is TGCACCAGCAGCAGGGGGGGGTTCTATGGCTACACCTTC.